This record covers a single T cell receptor beta chain. Its antigen is unknown. CDR1 SGHTA and CDR2 FQGTGA come from the germline V gene. CDR3 length equals 16 residues. V lost 4 bases to trimming and J lost 3 bases; unmatched junction nucleotides: 2. The data are from a study of T cells in localized non-small cell lung cancer. Study findings and constraints: Sequencing covered just one tumor region, so heterogeneity cannot be ruled out. A median of around 60 clones ranked among the top 100 in tumor appeared in adjacent lung.

TCRdb keeps only in-frame clones here, not all; method: immunoSEQ multiplex PCR. The data contain over 25,000 clones, roughly 91% of them singletons. This clonotype was sampled from a woman aged 40 to 75 with stage I lung adenocarcinoma. The sample consisted of peripheral blood, taken before any cancer treatment. The chain combines TRBV7-3 with TRBJ2-3; 15 bases match TRBD2. In DNA form, the CDR3 reads TGTGCCAGCAGCTCCGGGACTAGCGGGAGGACAGATACGCAGTATTTT. Protein sequence: CASSSGTSGRTDTQYF.